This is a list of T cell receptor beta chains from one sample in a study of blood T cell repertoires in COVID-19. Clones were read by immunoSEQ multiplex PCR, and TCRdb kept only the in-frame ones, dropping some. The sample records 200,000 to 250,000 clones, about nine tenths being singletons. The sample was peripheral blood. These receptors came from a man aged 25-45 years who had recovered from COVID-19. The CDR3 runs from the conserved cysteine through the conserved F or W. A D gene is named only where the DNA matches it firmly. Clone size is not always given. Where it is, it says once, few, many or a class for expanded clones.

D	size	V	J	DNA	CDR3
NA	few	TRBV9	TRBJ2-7	TGTGCCAGCAGCGCCGGGGAGGGGGGCCACTCCTACGAGCAGTACTTC	CASSAGEGGHSYEQYF
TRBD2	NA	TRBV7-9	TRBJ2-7	TGTGCCAGCAGCTCAGTCGCTAGCGGGGGGCCCAGCTCCTACGAGCAGTACTTC	CASSSVASGGPSSYEQYF
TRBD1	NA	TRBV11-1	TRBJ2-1	TGTGCCAGCAGCACGCAAATGACAGGGTCGGGCAATGAGCAGTTCTTC	CASSTQMTGSGNEQFF
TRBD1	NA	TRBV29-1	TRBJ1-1	TGCAGCGTTGAAGTTGTACAGGGGGGAACTGAAGCTTTCTTT	CSVEVVQGGTEAFF
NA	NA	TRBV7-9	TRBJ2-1	TGTGCCAGCAGCTTAGCGAGAGGACAGTCAAACTCCTACAATGAGCAGTTCTTC	CASSLARGQSNSYNEQFF
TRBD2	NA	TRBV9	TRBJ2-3	TGTGCCAGCACCGATCGGGGAGGCGGGGGGTTCACAGATACGCAGTATTTT	CASTDRGGGGFTDTQYF
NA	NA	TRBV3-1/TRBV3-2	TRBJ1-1	TGTGCCAGCAGCCTAACTCAGAACACTGAAGCTTTCTTT	CASSLTQNTEAFF
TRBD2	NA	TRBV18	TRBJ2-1	TGTGCCAGCTCAGAGATCCGGGACTACGGCTATGAGCAGTTCTTC	CASSEIRDYGYEQFF
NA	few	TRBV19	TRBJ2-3	TGTGCCAGTAGTATGTCGCGAGGGACAACTAGCACAGATACGCAGTATTTT	CASSMSRGTTSTDTQYF
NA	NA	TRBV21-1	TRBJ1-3	TGTGCCAGCAGCCCCCAGGCGACAGAGTGTGGAAACACCATATATTTT	CASSPQATECGNTIYF
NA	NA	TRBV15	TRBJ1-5	TGTGCCACCACCGGCGGGCGAGGGTTGACCCAGCATTTT	CATTGGRGLTQHF
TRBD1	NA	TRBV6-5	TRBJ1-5	TGTGCCAGCAGTTACTCCCGGACAGGGGTCAATCAGCCCCAGCATTTT	CASSYSRTGVNQPQHF
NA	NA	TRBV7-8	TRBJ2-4	TGTGCCAGCAGCTTAGATTTCGGGGAGCTTCTAGCCAAAAACATTCAGTACTTC	CASSLDFGELLAKNIQYF
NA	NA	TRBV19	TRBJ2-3	TGTGCCAGTAGTATGTCCCCGGGTGCAGATACGCAGTATTTT	CASSMSPGADTQYF
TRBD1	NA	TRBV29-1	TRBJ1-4	TGCAGCGTTCGGACAGGGCCTGGCATTGAAAAACTGTTTTTT	CSVRTGPGIEKLFF
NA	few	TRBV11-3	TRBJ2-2	TGTGCCAGCAGCGCGGGACTCTTCGCCGGGGAGCTGTTTTTT	CASSAGLFAGELFF
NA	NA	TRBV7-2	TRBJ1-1	TGTGCCAGCAGCTTAGACCCGGTTTACACTGAAGCTTTCTTT	CASSLDPVYTEAFF
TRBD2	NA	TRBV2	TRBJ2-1	TGTGCCAGCAGATCTAGCGGGGGGGCCTACAATGAGCAGTTCTTC	CASRSSGGAYNEQFF
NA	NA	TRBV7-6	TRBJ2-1	TGTGCCAGCAGCTTAGGGCAGGCCTCCTACAATGAGCAGTTCTTC	CASSLGQASYNEQFF
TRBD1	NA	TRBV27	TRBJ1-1	TGTGCCAGCAGCCCCGGACAGGGAATCGGGAAAGCTTTCTTT	CASSPGQGIGKAFF
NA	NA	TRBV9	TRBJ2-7	TGTGCCAGCAGCGCAGTCGAGACACTTTACCACGAGCAGTACTTC	CASSAVETLYHEQYF
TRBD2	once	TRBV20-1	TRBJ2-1	TGCAGTGCTAGTCCCTCTCTAGCGGCCTTTCTGAGGGGAGAGCAGTTCTTC	CSASPSLAAFLRGEQFF
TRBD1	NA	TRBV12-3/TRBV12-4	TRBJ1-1	TGTGCCAGCAGTCTTACGGACAGGGCGGTAGCTTTCTTT	CASSLTDRAVAFF
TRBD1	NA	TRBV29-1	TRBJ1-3	TGCAGCGTGACGGACAGGGAGCTAGTTGGGAACACCATATATTTT	CSVTDRELVGNTIYF
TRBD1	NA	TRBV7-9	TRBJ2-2	TGTGCCAGCAGCTCCCGACAGGGGGGTAACACCGGGGAGCTGTTTTTT	CASSSRQGGNTGELFF
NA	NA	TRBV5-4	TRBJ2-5	TGTGCCAGCAGCTTGGGCCAGGGGATTCAAGAGACCCAGTACTTC	CASSLGQGIQETQYF
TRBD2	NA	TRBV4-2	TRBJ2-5	TGTGCCAGCAGCCAAGAGCGGGGGGGCCAAGAGACCCAGTACTTC	CASSQERGGQETQYF
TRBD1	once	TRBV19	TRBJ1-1	TGTGCCAGTAGTCCTCGGGACAGGGAAGCTTTCTTT	CASSPRDREAFF
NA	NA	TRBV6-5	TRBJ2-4	TGTGCCAGCAGAGGGACTCAATCCAAAAACATTCAGTACTTC	CASRGTQSKNIQYF
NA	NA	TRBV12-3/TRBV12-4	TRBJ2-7	TGTGCCAGCAGTTTCGGTGGTGACTACGAGCAGTACTTC	CASSFGGDYEQYF
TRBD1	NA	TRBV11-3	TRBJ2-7	TGTGCCAGCAGCTTAGTCTGGACAGGGGCCTACGAGCAGTACTTC	CASSLVWTGAYEQYF
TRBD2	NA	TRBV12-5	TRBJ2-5	TGTGCTAGTGGTTTGGTACTAGCGAACTACCAAGAGACCCAGTACTTC	CASGLVLANYQETQYF
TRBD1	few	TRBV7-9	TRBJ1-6	TGTGCCAGCAGCAACCTCGGACAGGGGGCAACGCTGAGGAATTCACCCCTCCACTTT	CASSNLGQGATLRNSPLHF
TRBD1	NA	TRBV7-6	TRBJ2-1	TGTGCCAGCAGCTCAATATCACCTTCCGGGACAGGGAGCGCCAATGAGCAGTTCTTC	CASSSISPSGTGSANEQFF
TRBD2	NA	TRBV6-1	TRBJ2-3	TGTGCCAGCAGTGAAGCGCGGGGGTACACAGATACGCAGTATTTT	CASSEARGYTDTQYF
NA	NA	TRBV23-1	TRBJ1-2	TGCGCCAGCAGTCAGGCCTATGGCTACACCTTC	CASSQAYGYTF
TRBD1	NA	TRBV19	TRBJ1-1	TGTGCCAGTAGTATGCCGGAGGACAGGGCGGTGACTGAAGCTTTCTTT	CASSMPEDRAVTEAFF